The 26 T cell receptor beta chains listed next were all sequenced from one sample in a study of CD8 T cells in Susac syndrome. RNA in amounts of roughly 0.5 to 1 ug was reverse transcribed with random hexamers. In TCRdb, the immunoSEQ multiplex PCR reads were re-called with MiXCR into one record per CDR3 protein. The sample has about 250,000 distinct CDR3 sequences, 80% to 95% seen once. Material for sequencing was CD4+ T cells from PBMCs. The receptors here all came from a human donor with multiple sclerosis.

This sequence joins TRBV5-1 and TRBJ2-5; D unclear. The V end lost 0 bases, the J end lost 0 bases, and 6 bases lay between the germline ends. The CDR3 consists of 14 residues. The germline gives CDR1 SGHRS, CDR2 YFSETQ. CDR3 DNA sequence: TGCGCCAGCAGCTTGGGAGACTACCAAGAGACCCAGTACTTC. It codes for CASSLGDYQETQYF.

The chain couples TRBV19 to TRBJ1-2; D is perhaps TRBD1 (6 bases). With 4 bases removed from V and 3 bases from J, the gap between germline ends came to 15 bases. Germline assignment: CDR1 LNHDA and CDR2 SQIVND (reference sequence). This CDR3 has 15 amino acids. CDR3 amino acids: CASSTKKQGDYGYTF. CDR3 bases: TGTGCCAGTAGTACGAAAAAACAGGGAGACTATGGCTACACCTTC.

The chain links TRBV10-3 to TRBJ2-6, with D uncertain. CDR1 is ENHRY and CDR2 is SYGVKD in the germline V gene. V shed 8 bases and J shed 0 bases, with 17 bases lying between them. The CDR3 spans 17 residues. The CDR3 here is CAIQREPLASGANVLTF. Written as DNA, the CDR3 is TGTGCCATCCAAAGGGAACCGCTGGCCTCTGGGGCCAACGTCCTGACTTTC.

This chain links TRBV27 with TRBJ1-5; D unclear. The CDR3 has 11 amino acids. Trimming cost V 10 bases and J 6 bases, with 10 bases left between them. Germline V gives CDR1 MNHEY, CDR2 SMNVEV (reference sequence). CDR3 nucleotides: TGTGCCACGACTCGGGGTCAGCCCCAGCATTTT. Its translation: CATTRGQPQHF.

This chain connects TRBV29-1 to TRBJ2-3; TRBD2 matches 7 bases. The germline CDR1 and CDR2 sequences are SQVTM and ANQGSEA. V shed 5 bases, J shed 2 bases, and the junction held 4 bases outside the gene matches. CDR3 size: 13 residues. Written as DNA, the CDR3 is TGCAGCGTTCTGCGGGGGAACACAGATACGCAGTATTTT. Protein: CSVLRGNTDTQYF.

The chain carries TRBV4-1 and TRBJ1-2; D gene unclear. The germline V and J ends were trimmed by 2 bases and 4 bases, with 11 bases remaining between them. Per germline, CDR1 MGHRA and CDR2 YSYEKL. This CDR3 contains 14 residues. The chain's CDR3 is CASSQQVSLYGYTF. CDR3 sequence (DNA): TGCGCCAGCAGCCAACAGGTGTCACTCTATGGCTACACCTTC.

This chain connects TRBV7-6 to TRBJ2-1, with 9 positions matching TRBD1. V shed 5 bases and J 5 bases; nucleotides not matched to a gene: 10. CDR3 length: 16 residues. CDR1 and CDR2 from the germline V gene are SGHVS and FNYEAQ. CDR3 loop: CASSPRPGTGNNEQFF. The CDR3 DNA reads as TGTGCCAGCAGCCCCCGTCCCGGGACAGGGAACAATGAGCAGTTCTTC.

The chain combines TRBV7-9 with TRBJ2-7, with unresolved D. The germline V gene has CDR1 SEHNR and CDR2 FQNEAQ (reference sequence). Trimming removed 5 bases at V and 0 bases at J, with 11 bases between. The CDR3 consists of 14 residues. DNA for the CDR3: TGTGCCAGCAGCCCACTCCCGGACTCCTACGAGCAGTACGTC. It is translated as CASSPLPDSYEQYV.

In this sample, this clonotype turned up once. This sequence joins TRBV3-1 and TRBJ2-2, with a possible D match to TRBD2 (6 bases). This CDR3 has 16 residues. Per germline, CDR1 LGHDT and CDR2 YNNKEL (reference sequence). The V end lost 4 bases, the J end lost 0 bases, and 12 bases lay between the germline ends. The CDR3 bases are TGTGCCAGCAGCCGCGGCGGCGGGGCGAACACCGGGGAGCTGTTTTTT. Translation gives CASSRGGGANTGELFF.

The chain couples TRBV4-1 to TRBJ2-3; no definite D call. The V gene lost 2 bases and the J gene lost 4 bases, with 10 bases spanning the gap. The length of the CDR3 is 14 residues. Germline values: CDR1 MGHRA, CDR2 YSYEKL. The CDR3 nucleotides are TGCGCCAGCAGCCAAACTGATGGGGCAGATACGCAGTATTTT. Its translation: CASSQTDGADTQYF.

The J gene is TRBJ2-2, the V gene TRBV5-7, with D possibly matching TRBD1 (5 bases). TRBV5-7 is recorded as an ORF, its role being uncertain. CDR3 length: 16 amino acids. Trimming took off 4 bases at V and 2 bases at J, with 15 bases between the two ends. Here the CDR3 DNA reads TGTGCCAGCAGCCGAAGGGGCAGTGCTAACACCGGGGAGCTGTTTTTT. It yields the protein CASSRRGSANTGELFF.

The chain recombines TRBV2 with TRBJ1-5; 9 nucleotides line up with TRBD1. Germline values: CDR1 SNHLY, CDR2 FYNNEI. This CDR3 is built from 15 residues. V trimming: 1 base; J trimming: 6 bases; junction bases outside the gene matches: 4. Here the CDR3 reads CASSEGGQGSQPQHF. The CDR3 nucleotides read TGTGCCAGCAGTGAAGGGGGACAGGGATCTCAGCCCCAGCATTTT.

V and J are TRBV7-9 and TRBJ1-1, with D unresolved. This CDR3 contains 13 residues. V was shortened by 1 base and J by 2 bases, with 5 bases between the two germline ends. CDR1 and CDR2 from the germline V gene are SEHNR and FQNEAQ (reference sequence). The CDR3 loop is CASSLVANTEAFF. CDR3 coding DNA: TGTGCCAGCAGCTTAGTGGCCAACACTGAAGCTTTCTTT.

The V gene is TRBV18, the J gene TRBJ2-5; TRBD1 matches 11 bases. J lost 7 bases, V lost 6 bases, and 10 bases had no gene match. The CDR3 covers 15 residues. Germline loops: CDR1 KGHSH, CDR2 LQKENI. The CDR3 loop reads CASSHGQGARGTQYF. Written as DNA, the CDR3 is TGTGCCAGCTCCCATGGACAGGGGGCGCGTGGGACCCAGTACTTC.

The chain has TRBV6-5 and TRBJ1-2, with D unresolved. The CDR3 contains 14 residues. Germline V gives CDR1 MNHEY, CDR2 SVGAGI. Deletions cut 0 bases from V and 5 bases from J, with 10 bases between. The CDR3 DNA reads as TGTGCCAGCAGTTACTCATTGGACTCTTATGGCTACACCTTC. Its protein is CASSYSLDSYGYTF.

The rearrangement joins TRBV20-1 to TRBJ2-1; D remains unclear. The CDR3 consists of 14 residues. CDR1 DFQATT and CDR2 SNEGSKA come from the germline V gene (reference sequence). V was clipped by 8 bases and J by 2 bases, with 16 bases between them. This chain's CDR3 is CSFGRSNTYNEQFF. CDR3 bases: TGCAGTTTCGGGCGGAGTAATACCTACAATGAGCAGTTCTTC.

The rearrangement links TRBV7-9 to TRBJ1-1, with TRBD1 as a possible D gene (5 bases). Trimming took 5 bases from V and 3 from J, leaving 16 bases between them. The CDR3 sequence is 15 residues long. The germline V gene encodes CDR1 SEHNR and CDR2 FQNEAQ (reference sequence). CDR3: CASSPRGPRDTEAFF. CDR3 bases: TGTGCCAGCAGCCCCCGGGGCCCCCGGGACACTGAAGCTTTCTTT.

This rearrangement joins TRBV12-3 or TRBV12-4 to TRBJ1-5; TRBD1 might be the D (5 bases). The CDR3 loop spans 14 amino acids. The V and J ends lost 1 base and 7 bases respectively, with 11 bases between them. CDR3 in amino acids: CASSLGGKGQPQHF. CDR3 sequence (DNA): TGTGCCAGCAGTTTAGGCGGTAAGGGGCAGCCCCAGCATTTT.

This chain uses TRBV20-1 with TRBJ1-1, with D perhaps TRBD1 (5 bases). The CDR3 extends over 12 amino acids. Between the trimmed V and J ends, which lost 5 bases and 4 bases, there was a span of 11 bases. Germline V gene sequence: CDR1 DFQATT, CDR2 SNEGSKA (reference sequence). The DNA for the CDR3 is TGCAGTGCTCCCAGGGAGGGCACTGAAGCTTTCTTT. Its protein is CSAPREGTEAFF.

The genes are TRBV5-1 and TRBJ1-1, with no clear D. Germline V gives CDR1 SGHRS, CDR2 YFSETQ. Trimming shortened V by 0 bases and J by 1 base, and 10 bases separated the two germline ends. The CDR3 length is 15 residues. The CDR3 DNA sequence: TGCGCCAGCAGCTTGGGAGCGGCAGGGAACACTGAAGCTTTCTTT. Its translation is CASSLGAAGNTEAFF.

This clonotype was seen only a few times. The J gene is TRBJ2-7, the V gene TRBV29-1; a possible D gene is TRBD1 (5 bases). Deletions cut 4 bases from V and 5 bases from J, with 9 bases between. The germline gives CDR1 SQVTM, CDR2 ANQGSEA. The CDR3 runs to 11 residues. CDR3 sequence (DNA): TGCAGCGTTGGTGGGGCCCACGAGCAGTACTTC. Residues: CSVGGAHEQYF.

The V gene is TRBV5-1, the J gene TRBJ2-1; D unresolved. Germline V gene lookup returns CDR1 SGHRS and CDR2 YFSETQ. V was pared by 0 bases and J by 0 bases, with 7 bases between. CDR3 size: 15 residues. CDR3 in DNA: TGCGCCAGCAGCTTGGAAGTGAGCTCCTACAATGAGCAGTTCTTC. Protein product: CASSLEVSSYNEQFF. The full variable domain, with the rest looked up from reference TRBV5-1 and TRBJ2-1, is KAGVTQTPRYLIKTRGQQVTLSCSPISGHRSVSWYQQTPGQGLQFLFEYFSETQRNKGNFPGRFSGRQFSNSRSEMNVSTLELGDSALYLCASSLEVSSYNEQFFGPGTRLTVL.

The chain couples TRBV7-8 to TRBJ2-1; D not certain. Germline CDR1 reads SGHVS; CDR2 reads FQNEAQ. The CDR3 is 12 amino acids. Deletions cut 4 bases from V and 4 bases from J, with 5 bases between. The CDR3 is CASSSTYNEQFF. DNA of the CDR3: TGTGCCAGCAGCTCAACGTACAATGAGCAGTTCTTC.

This clonotype was picked up one time. The chain recombines TRBV28 with TRBJ2-5; tentatively, D is TRBD1 or TRBD2 (5 bases each). The CDR3 is made up of 15 amino acids. Trimming removed 3 bases from V and 1 base from J, with 12 bases in between. The V gene's germline CDR1 is MDHEN and CDR2 SYDVKM. CDR3 residues: CASSFGGITQETQYF. CDR3 nucleotide sequence: TGTGCCAGCAGTTTTGGGGGAATAACCCAAGAGACCCAGTACTTC.

The chain links TRBV19 to TRBJ1-2, with D perhaps matching TRBD1 (6 bases). The CDR3 runs to 15 residues. The germline V gene has CDR1 LNHDA and CDR2 SQIVND (reference sequence). V lost 6 bases and J 4 bases, leaving 18 bases between the germline ends. DNA of the CDR3: TGTGCCAGTAGCCCCACAGGGTCAAGGGGCTATGGCTACACCTTC. It yields the protein CASSPTGSRGYGYTF.

The V and J genes are TRBV5-1 and TRBJ2-1, with TRBD1 as a possible D gene (7 bases). The CDR3 covers 15 residues. CDR1 and CDR2 (germline): SGHRS, YFSETQ. Trimming took off 4 bases at V and 5 bases at J, with 16 bases between the two ends. The CDR3 loop reads CASSQGEAVHNEQFF. DNA of the CDR3: TGCGCCAGCAGCCAGGGGGAGGCTGTCCACAATGAGCAGTTCTTC. The full variable domain, completed using reference TRBV5-1 and TRBJ2-1, is KAGVTQTPRYLIKTRGQQVTLSCSPISGHRSVSWYQQTPGQGLQFLFEYFSETQRNKGNFPGRFSGRQFSNSRSEMNVSTLELGDSALYLCASSQGEAVHNEQFFGPGTRLTVL.